The entry below gives a single TCR beta chain sequence along with its context. There is no known antigen for this receptor. Qualities for individual bases were not recorded, and no much larger clone is one base off. The collaborating institutions used their own protocols to collect whole blood in K2EDTA tubes. For TCRbeta analysis, collaborators shipped samples in one of three forms: frozen whole blood, isolated PBMCs, or DNA extracted from either of those sample types. The CDR3 spans 14 residues, from the cysteine through the phenylalanine. Only the CDR3 region is kept as DNA, spanning 42 bases read in frame from base 1. V ends up 5 bases short and J 6 bases short, with an unmatched junction base count of 7. For CDR1 and CDR2, the germline V gene lists MNHNS and SASEGT. These data originate in a study of blood T cell repertoires in COVID-19 (dated by TCRdb to the early 2020s). General notes on the study: The collaborator samples originated in the United States, Italy and Spain and spanned the acute and convalescent phases of COVID-19. Nearly every sample came with metadata listing a de-identified subject ID, COVID-19 status, age in years and sex. The material from the prospective study consisted of cDNA or gDNA derived from T cells, B-cell-depleted T cells, or PBMCs. Deeply sampled blood TCRbeta repertoires from subjects exposed to, actively infected with, or recovered from COVID-19 were included in the dataset. The repertoires were released in a freely available public database intended as a resource for research on the immune response to SARS-CoV-2. Where available, HLA class I and class II types were obtained from metadata supplied by the sample provider rather than from assay-based typing. Samples came from the ongoing ImmuneRACE study (first 160 participants) plus 1,254 subjects from 6 global collaborators. What the work shows at the level of the full study, not this receptor alone: The quantity of clinical and demographic metadata differed by source and by participant and was supplied without curation.

The immunoSEQ Assay, a bias-controlled multiplex PCR, was used to amplify TCRbeta CDR3 regions from genomic DNA. On the authors' methods: The number of nucleated cells in each sample was estimated by amplification of reference gene primers within the assay. To quantify the absolute abundance of each unique TCRbeta CDR3 rearrangement, sequence reads were collapsed and filtered. For each sample, productive Simpson clonality was calculated as the square root of Simpson's diversity index over productive rearrangements. Imported from immuneACCESS, the table was reduced by TCRdb to in-frame sequences with V and J called. These copies leave out some clones; in studies compared against another copy, an unresolved V gene accounts for under half, and the cause of the remainder is not known. V and J calls and clone size are those listed in that table; D and trimming were worked out from the DNA. Present in this sample are 40,000 or so clones, roughly 80% of which were seen just once. In total, the top ten clones hold approximately 30% of the sample.

This sequence uses TRBV6-1 and TRBJ1-2, with 9 bases aligning to TRBD1. The receptor's source is a woman between 65 and 79 years old with acute or convalescent COVID-19. Sequenced material: peripheral blood. The CDR3 here reads CASSTGQGGDGYTF. The DNA is as follows: TGTGCCAGCAGTACGGGACAGGGTGGGGATGGCTACACCTTC.